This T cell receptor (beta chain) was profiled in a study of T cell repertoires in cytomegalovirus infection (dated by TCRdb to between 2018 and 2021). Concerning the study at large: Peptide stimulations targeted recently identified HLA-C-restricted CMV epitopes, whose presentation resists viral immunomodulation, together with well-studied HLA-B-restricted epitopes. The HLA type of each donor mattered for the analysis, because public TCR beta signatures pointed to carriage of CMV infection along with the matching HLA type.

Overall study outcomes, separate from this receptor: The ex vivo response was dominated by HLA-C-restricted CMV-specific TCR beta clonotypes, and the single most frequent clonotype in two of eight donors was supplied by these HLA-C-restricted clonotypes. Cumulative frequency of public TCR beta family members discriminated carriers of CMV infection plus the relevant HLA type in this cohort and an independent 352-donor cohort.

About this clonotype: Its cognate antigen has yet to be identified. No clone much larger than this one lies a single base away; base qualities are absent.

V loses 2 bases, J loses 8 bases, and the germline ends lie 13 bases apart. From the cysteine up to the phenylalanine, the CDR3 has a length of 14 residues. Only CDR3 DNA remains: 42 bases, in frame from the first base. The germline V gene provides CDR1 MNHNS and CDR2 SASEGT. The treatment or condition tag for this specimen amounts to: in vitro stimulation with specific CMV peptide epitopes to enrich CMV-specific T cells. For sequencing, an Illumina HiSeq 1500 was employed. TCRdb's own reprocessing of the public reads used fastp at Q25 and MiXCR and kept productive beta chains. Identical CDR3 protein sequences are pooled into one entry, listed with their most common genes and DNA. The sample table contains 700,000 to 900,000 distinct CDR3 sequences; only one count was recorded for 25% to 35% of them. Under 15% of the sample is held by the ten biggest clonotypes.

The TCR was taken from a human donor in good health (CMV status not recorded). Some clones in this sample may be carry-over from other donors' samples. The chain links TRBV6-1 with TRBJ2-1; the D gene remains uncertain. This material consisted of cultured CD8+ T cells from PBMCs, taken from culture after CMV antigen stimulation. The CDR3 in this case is CASSEFFSSDEQFF. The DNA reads TGTGCCAGCAGTGAATTCTTTAGCAGCGATGAGCAGTTCTTC.